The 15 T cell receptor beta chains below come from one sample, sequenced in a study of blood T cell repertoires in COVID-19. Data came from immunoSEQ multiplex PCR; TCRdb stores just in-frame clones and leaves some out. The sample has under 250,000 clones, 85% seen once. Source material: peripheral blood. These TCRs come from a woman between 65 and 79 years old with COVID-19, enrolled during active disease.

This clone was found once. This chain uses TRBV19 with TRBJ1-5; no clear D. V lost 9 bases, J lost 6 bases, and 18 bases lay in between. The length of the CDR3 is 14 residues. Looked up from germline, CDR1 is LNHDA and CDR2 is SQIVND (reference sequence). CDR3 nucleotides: TGTGCCAGCAACTCCGCGGGAGGAGGTCAGCCCCAGCATTTT. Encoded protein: CASNSAGGGQPQHF. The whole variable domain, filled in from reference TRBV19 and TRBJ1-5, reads DGGITQSPKYLFRKEGQNVTLSCEQNLNHDAMYWYRQDPGQGLRLIYYSQIVNDFQKGDIAEGYSVSREKKESFPLTVTSAQKNPTAFYLCASNSAGGGQPQHFGDGTRLSIL.

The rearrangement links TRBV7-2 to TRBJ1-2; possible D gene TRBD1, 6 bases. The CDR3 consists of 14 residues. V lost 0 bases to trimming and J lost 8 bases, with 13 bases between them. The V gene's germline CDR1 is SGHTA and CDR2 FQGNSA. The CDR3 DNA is TGTGCCAGCAGCTTAGCCCGGACAGAAGGCGGCTACACCTTC. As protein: CASSLARTEGGYTF. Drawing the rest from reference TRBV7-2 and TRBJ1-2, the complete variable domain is GAGVSQSPSNKVTEKGKDVELRCDPISGHTALYWYRQSLGQGLEFLIYFQGNSAPDKSGLPSDRFSAERTGGSVSTLTIQRTQQEDSAVYLCASSLARTEGGYTFGSGTRLTVV.

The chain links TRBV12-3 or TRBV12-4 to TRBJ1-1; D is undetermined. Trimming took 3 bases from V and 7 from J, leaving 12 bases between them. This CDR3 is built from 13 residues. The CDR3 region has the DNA TGTGCCAGCAGTTTTACAGTTCGGGGTGAAGCTTTCTTT. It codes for CASSFTVRGEAFF.

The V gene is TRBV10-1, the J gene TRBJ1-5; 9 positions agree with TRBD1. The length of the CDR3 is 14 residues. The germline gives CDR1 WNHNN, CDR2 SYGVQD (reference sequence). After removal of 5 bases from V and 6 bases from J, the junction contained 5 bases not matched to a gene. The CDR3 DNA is TGCGCCAGCAGTACGGACAGGGGCGGTCAGCCCCAGCATTTT. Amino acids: CASSTDRGGQPQHF.

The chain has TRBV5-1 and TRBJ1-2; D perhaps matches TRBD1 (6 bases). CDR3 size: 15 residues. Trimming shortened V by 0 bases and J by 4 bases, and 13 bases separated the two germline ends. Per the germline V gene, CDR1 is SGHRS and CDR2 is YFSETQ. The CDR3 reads CASSLVRGGVYGYTF. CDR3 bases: TGCGCCAGCAGCTTGGTCCGGGGGGGCGTCTATGGCTACACCTTC. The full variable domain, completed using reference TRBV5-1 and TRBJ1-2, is KAGVTQTPRYLIKTRGQQVTLSCSPISGHRSVSWYQQTPGQGLQFLFEYFSETQRNKGNFPGRFSGRQFSNSRSEMNVSTLELGDSALYLCASSLVRGGVYGYTFGSGTRLTVV.

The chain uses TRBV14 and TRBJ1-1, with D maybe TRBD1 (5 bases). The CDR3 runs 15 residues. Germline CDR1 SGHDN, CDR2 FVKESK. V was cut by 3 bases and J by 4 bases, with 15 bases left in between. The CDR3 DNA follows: TGTGCCAGCAGCCAGTTTTGGGGCAGAACCACTGAAGCTTTCTTT. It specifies CASSQFWGRTTEAFF.

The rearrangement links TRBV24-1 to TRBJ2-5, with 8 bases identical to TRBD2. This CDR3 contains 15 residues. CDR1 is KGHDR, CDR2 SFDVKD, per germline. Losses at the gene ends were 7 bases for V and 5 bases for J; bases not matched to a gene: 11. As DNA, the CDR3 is TGTGCCACCAGCACCCCCTCGGGGGGGGTGGAGACCCAGTACTTC. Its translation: CATSTPSGGVETQYF.

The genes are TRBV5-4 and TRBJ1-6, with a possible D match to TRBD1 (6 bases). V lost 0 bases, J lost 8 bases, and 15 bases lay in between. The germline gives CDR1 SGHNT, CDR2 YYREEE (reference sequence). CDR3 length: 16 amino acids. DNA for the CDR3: TGTGCCAGCAGCTTGGCGGGGGGGCGCCAGGATTCACCCCTCCACTTT. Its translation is CASSLAGGRQDSPLHF.

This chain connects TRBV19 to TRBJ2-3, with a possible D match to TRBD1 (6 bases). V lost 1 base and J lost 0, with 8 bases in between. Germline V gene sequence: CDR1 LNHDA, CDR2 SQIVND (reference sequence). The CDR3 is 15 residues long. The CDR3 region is CASSIGTASTDTQYF. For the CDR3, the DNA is TGTGCCAGTAGTATAGGGACAGCTAGCACAGATACGCAGTATTTT.

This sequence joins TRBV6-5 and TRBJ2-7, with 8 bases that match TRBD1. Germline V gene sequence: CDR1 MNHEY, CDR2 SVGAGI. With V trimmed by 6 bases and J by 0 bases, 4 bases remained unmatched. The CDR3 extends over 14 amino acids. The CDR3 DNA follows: TGTGCCAGCAGACCGGACAGGGACTCCTACGAGCAGTACTTC. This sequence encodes CASRPDRDSYEQYF.

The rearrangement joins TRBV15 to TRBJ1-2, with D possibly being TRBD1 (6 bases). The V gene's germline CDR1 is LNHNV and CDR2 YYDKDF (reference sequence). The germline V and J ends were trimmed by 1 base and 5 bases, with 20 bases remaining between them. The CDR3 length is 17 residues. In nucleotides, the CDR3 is TGTGCCACCAGCAGAGGGGGAGGGGGAGGGGATTGGTATGGCTACACCTTC. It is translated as CATSRGGGGGDWYGYTF.

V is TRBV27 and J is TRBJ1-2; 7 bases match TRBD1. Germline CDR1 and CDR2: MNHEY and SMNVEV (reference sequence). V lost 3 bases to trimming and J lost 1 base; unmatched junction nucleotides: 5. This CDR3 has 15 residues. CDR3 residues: CASSFDRDHNYGYTF. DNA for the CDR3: TGTGCCAGCAGTTTCGACAGGGATCATAACTATGGCTACACCTTC.

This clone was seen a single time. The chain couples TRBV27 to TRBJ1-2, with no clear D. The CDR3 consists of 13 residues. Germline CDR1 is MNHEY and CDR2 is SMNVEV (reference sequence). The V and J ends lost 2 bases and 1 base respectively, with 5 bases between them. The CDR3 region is CASSLVYNYGYTF. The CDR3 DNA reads TGTGCCAGCAGTTTAGTCTATAACTATGGCTACACCTTC.

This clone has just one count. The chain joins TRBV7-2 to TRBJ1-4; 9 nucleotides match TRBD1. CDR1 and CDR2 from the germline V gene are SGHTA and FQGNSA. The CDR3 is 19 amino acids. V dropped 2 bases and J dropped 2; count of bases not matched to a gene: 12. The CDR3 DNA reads TGTGCCAGCAGCTTATTCCTGGGACAGGGAAGGGAGACTAATGAAAAACTGTTTTTT. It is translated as CASSLFLGQGRETNEKLFF.

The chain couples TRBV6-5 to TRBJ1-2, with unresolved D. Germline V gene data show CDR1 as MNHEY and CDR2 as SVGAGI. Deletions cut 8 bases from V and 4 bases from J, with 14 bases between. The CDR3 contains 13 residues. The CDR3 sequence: CASSTRSGYGYTF. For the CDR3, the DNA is TGTGCCAGCTCTACGAGATCCGGCTATGGCTACACCTTC.